Listed here are 2 T cell receptor beta chains from one sample, sequenced in a study of blood T cell repertoires in COVID-19. The table came from immunoSEQ multiplex PCR; TCRdb's copy has only in-frame clones and leaves some out. This table holds 84,000 or so clones, more than 65% found once. The sequenced material came from peripheral blood. These receptors all stem from a man in his 70s with COVID-19, enrolled during active disease.

The chain uses TRBV3-1 (or the pseudogene TRBV3-2) and TRBJ2-1, with TRBD2 as a possible D gene (6 bases). The V gene's germline CDR1 is LGHDT and CDR2 YNNKEL (reference sequence). The length of the CDR3 is 16 residues. V was cut by 0 bases and J by 8 bases, with 17 bases left in between. Here the CDR3 reads CASSQDLMRGGDEQFF. For the CDR3, the DNA is TGTGCCAGCAGCCAAGATCTCATGAGGGGCGGGGATGAGCAGTTCTTC.

The chain joins TRBV13 to TRBJ1-1, with TRBD1 matching over 7 bases. The V gene end was trimmed by 6 bases and the J gene end by 1 base; junction bases not matched to a gene: 5. This CDR3 has 14 amino acids. Germline loops: CDR1 PRHDT, CDR2 FYEKMQ (reference sequence). CDR3 in amino acids: CASRYDRANTEAFF. The CDR3 DNA is TGTGCCAGCAGATATGACAGGGCGAACACTGAAGCTTTCTTT.